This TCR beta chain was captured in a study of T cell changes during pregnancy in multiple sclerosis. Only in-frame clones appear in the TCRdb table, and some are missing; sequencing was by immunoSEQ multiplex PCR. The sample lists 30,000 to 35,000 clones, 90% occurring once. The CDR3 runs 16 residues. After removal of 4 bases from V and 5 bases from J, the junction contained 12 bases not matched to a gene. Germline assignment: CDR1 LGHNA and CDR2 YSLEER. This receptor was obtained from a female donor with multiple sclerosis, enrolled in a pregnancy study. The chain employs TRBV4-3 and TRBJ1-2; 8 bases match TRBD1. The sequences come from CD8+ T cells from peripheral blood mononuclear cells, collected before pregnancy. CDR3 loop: CASSRDTTQGAYGYTF. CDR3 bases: TGCGCCAGCAGCCGGGACACCACCCAGGGGGCATATGGCTACACCTTC.